This T cell receptor (beta chain) is from a study of cytomegalovirus exposure and HLA in healthy donors. In this sample, this clone turned up a few times. As yet, its antigen is unknown. This CDR3 region has 14 residues. V was cut by 4 bases and J by 5 bases, with 11 bases left in between. CDR1 is MGHDK, CDR2 SYGVNS, per germline. The protocol was immunoSEQ multiplex PCR, while the TCRdb copy is restricted to in-frame clones and leaves out a portion. Here the sample spans just under 150,000 clones, 80% to 90% being singletons. General study results and limits: Among TCR sequences, most were rare, though some public TCRs appeared in many donors.

The TCR comes from a young man in good health and CMV-seropositive. This chain joins TRBV25-1 and TRBJ1-4; D remains ambiguous. The sequenced sample consisted of PBMCs. The CDR3 coding sequence is TGTGCCAGCAGTGCAAGGAGCCCCAATGAAAAACTGTTTTTT. This codes for CASSARSPNEKLFF.